The T cell receptor (beta chain) under discussion was sequenced for a study of T cells in narcolepsy. Study background: Patients with NT1 or NT2 and healthy control donors were enrolled.

This CDR3 is built from 15 residues. Germline assignment: CDR1 ENHRY and CDR2 SYGVKD. The V and J ends lost 0 bases and 0 bases respectively, with 6 bases between them. There are a few counts of this clone. Assay used: immunoSEQ multiplex PCR; TCRdb lists only in-frame clones, some missing. The sample shows under 40,000 clones, 70% to 80% of them seen only once. The sequencing input was CD45RA- memory CD4+ T cells from PBMCs. This chain links TRBV10-3 with TRBJ1-5; D gene ambiguous. This TCR was sampled from a human donor with narcolepsy. This CDR3 reads CAISESASSNQPQHF. CDR3 DNA sequence: TGTGCCATCAGTGAGTCTGCCAGTAGCAATCAGCCCCAGCATTTT.